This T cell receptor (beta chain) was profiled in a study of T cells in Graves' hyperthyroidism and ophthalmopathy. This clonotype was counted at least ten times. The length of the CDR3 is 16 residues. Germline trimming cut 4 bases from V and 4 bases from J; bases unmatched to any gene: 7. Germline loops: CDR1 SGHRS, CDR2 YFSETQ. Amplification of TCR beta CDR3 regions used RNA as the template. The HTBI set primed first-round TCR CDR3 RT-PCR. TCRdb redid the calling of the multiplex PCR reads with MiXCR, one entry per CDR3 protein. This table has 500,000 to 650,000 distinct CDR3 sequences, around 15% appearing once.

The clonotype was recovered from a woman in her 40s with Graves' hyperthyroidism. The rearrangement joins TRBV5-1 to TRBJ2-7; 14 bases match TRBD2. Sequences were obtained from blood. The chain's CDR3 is CASSPGLAGVVYEQYF. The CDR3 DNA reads TGCGCCAGCAGCCCGGGACTAGCGGGAGTGGTTTACGAGCAGTACTTC.